These 17 T cell receptor beta chains were sequenced from one sample in a study of T cells after yellow fever vaccination. TCRdb reprocessed the 5' RACE reads via MiXCR and lists one record per CDR3 protein. The sample contains hundreds of thousands of distinct CDR3 sequences, roughly a sixth of which appear only once. The source was PBMCs, collected before the yellow fever booster vaccination. The receptors derive from a man younger than 35 who received the YFV17D yellow fever vaccine.

The chain has TRBV28 and TRBJ2-2; 10 bases match TRBD2. The CDR3 has 19 residues. J lost 5 bases, V lost 1 base, and 13 bases had no gene match. Germline values: CDR1 MDHEN, CDR2 SYDVKM. The CDR3, as DNA: TGTGCCAGCAGTTTATTAACCCAGCTAGCGGGGGTGCAGACCGGGGAGCTGTTTTTT. This sequence encodes CASSLLTQLAGVQTGELFF.

This clonotype was counted ten times or more. This chain links TRBV21-1 with TRBJ2-3; the table's D call TRBD1 went unverified against the DNA. TRBV21-1 is recorded as a pseudogene. The CDR3 has 19 residues. The CDR3 region is CASSRRAPGNRTSTDTQYF. In DNA form, the CDR3 reads TGTGCCAGCAGCAGACGGGCCCCAGGGAACAGGACTAGCACAGATACGCAGTATTTT.

This sequence joins TRBV4-3 and TRBJ1-1, with 7 bases aligning to TRBD1. The germline V gene has CDR1 LGHNA and CDR2 YSLEER. V lost 1 base to trimming and J lost 1 base; unmatched junction nucleotides: 3. This CDR3 has 15 residues. The DNA of the CDR3 is TGCGCCAGCAGCCAAGCAGGGGGAAGGAACACTGAAGCTTTCTTT. Protein product: CASSQAGGRNTEAFF.

The CDR3: CATSRDLAGGTNTGELFF. The CDR3 bases are TGTGCCACCAGCAGAGACCTAGCGGGGGGGACGAACACCGGGGAGCTGTTTTTT. The chain recombines TRBV15 with TRBJ2-2, with 12 positions matching TRBD2. This CDR3 has 18 amino acids. Germline trimming cut 0 bases from V and 0 bases from J; bases unmatched to any gene: 2. The germline CDR1 and CDR2 sequences are LNHNV and YYDKDF (reference sequence). The whole variable domain, filled in from reference TRBV15 and TRBJ2-2, reads DAMVIQNPRYQVTQFGKPVTLSCSQTLNHNVMYWYQQKSSQAPKLLFHYYDKDFNNEADTPDNFQSRRPNTSFCFLDIRSPGLGDTAMYLCATSRDLAGGTNTGELFFGEGSRLTVL.

This clonotype was observed a handful of times. The chain joins TRBV20-1 to TRBJ2-1, with 10 bases fitting TRBD2. Germline V gene data show CDR1 as DFQATT and CDR2 as SNEGSKA (reference sequence). J was trimmed by 4 bases and V by 0 bases; bases with no gene match: 3. CDR3 length: 15 residues. The CDR3 protein is CSAREGSGGYNEQFF. The DNA of the CDR3 is TGCAGTGCTAGAGAGGGTAGCGGGGGGTACAATGAGCAGTTCTTC.

This chain links TRBV3-1 with TRBJ2-1; no clear D gene. This CDR3 has 14 amino acids. The germline V and J ends were trimmed by 1 base and 5 bases, with 9 bases remaining between them. In germline, CDR1 is LGHDT, CDR2 YNNKEL (reference sequence). The CDR3 region is CASSQGPPNNEQFF. In DNA form, the CDR3 reads TGTGCCAGCAGCCAAGGACCCCCGAACAATGAGCAGTTCTTC.

CDR3 region: CASSFGRQGSYEQYF. The DNA for the CDR3 is TGTGCCAGCAGCTTCGGTCGACAGGGATCCTACGAGCAGTACTTC. The V call is TRBV7-9, the J call TRBJ2-7; 7 bases line up with TRBD1. The V gene end was trimmed by 3 bases and the J gene end by 1 base; junction bases not matched to a gene: 6. From germline, CDR1 is SEHNR and CDR2 FQNEAQ (reference sequence). CDR3 length equals 15 residues.

The genes are TRBV27 and TRBJ1-5, with D maybe TRBD1 (5 bases). V lost 3 bases to trimming and J lost 9 bases, with 9 bases between them. Looked up from germline, CDR1 is MNHEY and CDR2 is SMNVEV (reference sequence). The CDR3 runs to 12 residues. This chain's CDR3 is CASSLGGGPQHF. Written as DNA, the CDR3 is TGTGCCAGCAGTTTGGGGGGTGGGCCCCAGCATTTT.

The gene calls are TRBV12-3 or TRBV12-4 and TRBJ1-1; maybe TRBD1 (5 bases). V lost 5 bases and J lost 4, with 11 bases in between. CDR3 size: 13 residues. In DNA, the CDR3 is TGTGCCAGCAGTGTAGGGGTTCCCACTGAAGCTTTCTTT. Encoded protein: CASSVGVPTEAFF.

The chain combines TRBV4-1 with TRBJ2-7, with 7 bases aligning to TRBD1. After removal of 5 bases from V and 2 bases from J, the junction contained 6 bases not matched to a gene. Germline assignment: CDR1 MGHRA and CDR2 YSYEKL. This CDR3 is 14 amino acids long. The CDR3 loop reads CASSERTGPYEQYF. The CDR3, as DNA: TGCGCCAGCAGCGAGAGGACAGGTCCCTACGAGCAGTACTTC.

The rearrangement uses TRBV20-1 and TRBJ1-1; no definite D call. V was pared by 5 bases and J by 0 bases, with 13 bases between. The germline V gene encodes CDR1 DFQATT and CDR2 SNEGSKA (reference sequence). The CDR3 is 14 amino acids. The DNA of the CDR3 is TGCAGTGCTCCCCCCCCGTCGGTGAACACTGAAGCTTTCTTT. This sequence encodes CSAPPPSVNTEAFF.

This clonotype was detected a few times. This chain uses TRBV7-2 with TRBJ2-7, with a possible D match to TRBD2 (5 bases). V was clipped by 1 base and J by 7 bases, with 8 bases between them. In germline, CDR1 is SGHTA, CDR2 FQGNSA. The CDR3 runs 12 residues. The CDR3 DNA reads TGTGCCAGCAGCTTAGATGGCGGGGAGCAGTACGTC. The encoded protein is CASSLDGGEQYV.

The V gene is TRBV7-2, the J gene TRBJ1-1, with unresolved D. The CDR3 spans 15 residues. V gave up 2 bases and J gave up 2 bases, with 12 bases separating them. CDR1 and CDR2 from the germline V gene are SGHTA and FQGNSA. The CDR3 sequence: CASSLSAWGNTEAFF. The CDR3 region has the DNA TGTGCCAGCAGCTTATCGGCTTGGGGTAACACTGAAGCTTTCTTT.

J is TRBJ2-1 and V is TRBV20-1, with 14 bases fitting TRBD2. The CDR3 loop spans 14 amino acids. CDR1 is DFQATT, CDR2 SNEGSKA, per germline (reference sequence). V dropped 5 bases and J dropped 8; count of bases not matched to a gene: 5. CDR3 sequence: CSAPGTSGGHEQFF. The CDR3, as DNA: TGCAGTGCTCCCGGGACTAGCGGGGGTCATGAGCAGTTCTTC.

This clonotype was recorded a few times. V is TRBV9 and J is TRBJ1-1; TRBD1 agrees at 10 bases. The germline gives CDR1 SGDLS, CDR2 YYNGEE. There are 16 residues in the CDR3. Unmatched junction bases numbered 7, after V lost 1 base and J lost 4 bases. This CDR3 is CASSVNPGQGGTEAFF. DNA of the CDR3: TGTGCCAGCAGCGTAAACCCCGGACAGGGGGGCACTGAAGCTTTCTTT.

This clonotype was seen more than once but under ten times. The chain joins TRBV6-2 or TRBV6-3 to TRBJ1-1; D is possibly TRBD1 (5 bases). This CDR3 contains 13 residues. Germline V gives CDR1 MNHEY, CDR2 SVGEGT. With 6 bases removed from V and 5 bases from J, the gap between germline ends came to 13 bases. The CDR3 DNA is TGTGCCAGCAGCTCAGGGAGGAGGACTGAAGCTTTCTTT. Translated: CASSSGRRTEAFF.

The CDR3 DNA is TGTGCCAGCAGCTTGGGAACTGCGACAGGGATGCAGTACGTC. It translates to CASSLGTATGMQYV. This chain connects TRBV7-8 to TRBJ2-7; 7 bases map to TRBD1. Trimming at V came to 3 bases and at J to 9 bases, leaving 11 bases not matched to a gene. Germline loops: CDR1 SGHVS, CDR2 FQNEAQ. CDR3 length: 14 amino acids.